Reported below is one T cell receptor (beta chain). Antigen: not known. TCR beta cDNA libraries included unique molecular identifiers. Each batch of about 1 to 11 million T cells produced 500,000 to 550,000 cDNA molecules. TCRdb used MiXCR to reprocess the PCR reads, holding one entry per CDR3 protein. This table holds about 200,000 distinct CDR3 sequences, 29% found once. The sample comes from a study of post-analysis software for immune sequencing data. Whole-study context: The courses of disease that were included comprised relapsing-remitting, secondary progressive and progressive-relapsing multiple sclerosis.

The CDR3 extends over 13 amino acids. CDR1 and CDR2 (germline): DFQATT, SNEGSKA (reference sequence). Trimming cost V 5 bases and J 4 bases; bases outside gene matches: 4. The study's findings and limits: Pronounced co-clustering by F measure was evident among identically batched samples. Controls' normalized Chao1 diversity significantly exceeded that of multiple sclerosis patients. In patients, TRBV5-6, TRBV5-1 and TRBV20-1 belonged to 4 or 5 TRBV segments found more frequently than in controls.

The genes are TRBV20-1 and TRBJ1-1; 10 bases fit TRBD1. The sequenced material came from blood. This clonotype originated in a girl under 18 with multiple sclerosis. As DNA, the CDR3 is TGCAGTGCTTCGCGGACAGGGGGCACTGAAGCTTTCTTT. Amino acids: CSASRTGGTEAFF.